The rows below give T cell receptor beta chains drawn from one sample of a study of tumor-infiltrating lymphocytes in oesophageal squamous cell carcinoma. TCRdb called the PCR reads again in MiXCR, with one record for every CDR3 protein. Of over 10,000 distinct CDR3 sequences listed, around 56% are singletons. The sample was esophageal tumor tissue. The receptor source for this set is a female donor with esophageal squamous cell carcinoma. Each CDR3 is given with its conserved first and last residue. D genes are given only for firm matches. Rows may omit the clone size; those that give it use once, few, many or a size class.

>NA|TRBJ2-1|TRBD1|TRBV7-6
CASSFEGQSDEQFF
TGTGCCAGCAGCTTTGAGGGACAGTCTGATGAGCAGTTCTTC
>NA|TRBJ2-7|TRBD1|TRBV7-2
CASSLAGTGIYEQYF
TGTGCCAGCAGCTTAGCCGGGACAGGGATCTACGAGCAGTACTTC
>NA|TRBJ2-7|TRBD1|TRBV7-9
CASSSPTLGQGDHEQYF
TGTGCCAGCAGCTCCCCCACCCTTGGACAGGGGGACCACGAGCAGTACTTC
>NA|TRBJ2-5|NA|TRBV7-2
CASSTGKAETQYF
TGTGCCAGCAGCACAGGGAAGGCAGAGACCCAGTACTTC
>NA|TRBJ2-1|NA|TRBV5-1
CASSLSYTGNEQFF
TGCGCCAGCAGCTTGTCCTATACAGGGAATGAGCAGTTCTTC
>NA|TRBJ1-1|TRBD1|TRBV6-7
CASSYQGGSPAFF
TGTGCCAGCAGTTACCAGGGGGGATCCCCAGCTTTCTTT
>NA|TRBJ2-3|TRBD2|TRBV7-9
CASSSTGTSGRDTQYF
TGTGCCAGCAGCTCGACCGGGACTAGCGGAAGAGATACGCAGTATTTT
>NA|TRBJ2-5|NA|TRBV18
CASSPLYGEGGTQYF
TGTGCCAGCTCACCCCTGTACGGGGAAGGCGGGACCCAGTACTTC
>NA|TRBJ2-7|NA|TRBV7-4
CASSFQLYEQYF
TGTGCCAGCAGCTTCCAGCTCTACGAGCAGTACTTC
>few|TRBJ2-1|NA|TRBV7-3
CASSLRRGYNEQFF
TGTGCCAGCAGCTTACGAAGGGGATACAATGAGCAGTTCTTC
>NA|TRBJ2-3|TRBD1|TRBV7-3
CASSLNWDRATDTQYF
TGTGCCAGCAGCTTAAACTGGGACAGGGCCACAGATACGCAGTATTTT
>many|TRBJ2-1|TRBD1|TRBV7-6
CASSWDRESEQFF
TGTGCCAGCAGCTGGGACAGGGAAAGTGAGCAGTTCTTC
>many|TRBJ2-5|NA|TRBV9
CASSAPTRNDEQYF
TGTGCCAGCAGCGCCCCTACTAGGAACGATGAGCAGTACTTC
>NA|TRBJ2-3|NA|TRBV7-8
CASTPGADTQYF
TGTGCCAGCACCCCCGGGGCCGATACGCAGTATTTT
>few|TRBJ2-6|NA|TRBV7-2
CASSLTAGANVLTF
TGTGCCAGCAGCTTGACAGCTGGGGCCAACGTCCTGACTTTC
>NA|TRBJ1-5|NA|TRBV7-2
CASSSESRGNQPQHF
TGTGCCAGCAGCTCCGAATCGAGGGGCAATCAGCCCCAGCATTTT
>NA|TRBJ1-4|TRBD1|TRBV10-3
CAISYTGGDEKLFF
TGTGCCATCAGCTATACAGGGGGAGATGAAAAACTGTTTTTT
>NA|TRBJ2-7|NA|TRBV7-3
CASSPSGMYEQYF
TGTGCCAGCAGCCCCTCAGGGATGTACGAGCAGTACTTC
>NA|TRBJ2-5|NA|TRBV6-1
CASSEAINTRQYF
TGTGCCAGCAGTGAAGCCATCAACACGAGGCAGTACTTC
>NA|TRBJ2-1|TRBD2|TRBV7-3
CASSLGTSYNEQFF
TGTGCCAGCAGCTTAGGGACTAGCTACAATGAGCAGTTCTTC
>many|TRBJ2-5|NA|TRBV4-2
CASSPQGRDRETQYF
TGTGCCAGCAGCCCCCAGGGGAGAGATCGGGAGACCCAGTACTTC
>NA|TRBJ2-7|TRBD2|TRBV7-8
CASSALGLASRSEQYF
TGTGCCAGCAGCGCCCTGGGACTAGCGAGTAGATCCGAGCAGTACTTC
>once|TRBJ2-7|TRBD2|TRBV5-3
CASSLGLAEGYEQYF
TGTGCCAGCAGCCTGGGACTAGCGGAGGGGTACGAGCAGTACTTC
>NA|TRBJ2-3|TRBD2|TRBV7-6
CASSLLAGDADTQYF
TGTGCCAGCAGCTTACTAGCGGGAGACGCAGATACGCAGTATTTT
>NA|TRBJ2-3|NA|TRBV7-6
CASSFSGPDTQYF
TGTGCCAGCAGCTTTAGTGGCCCAGATACGCAGTATTTT
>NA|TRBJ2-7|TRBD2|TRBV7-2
CASSQQSGSSYEQYF
TGTGCCAGCAGCCAACAAAGCGGGAGCTCATACGAGCAGTACTTC
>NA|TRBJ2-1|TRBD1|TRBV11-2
CASSFQGQTTIREQFF
TGTGCCAGCAGCTTCCAGGGACAGACTACAATTAGGGAGCAGTTCTTC
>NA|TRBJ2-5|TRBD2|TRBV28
CASSLEASGGQETQYF
TGTGCCAGCAGTTTGGAGGCCAGCGGGGGCCAAGAGACCCAGTACTTC
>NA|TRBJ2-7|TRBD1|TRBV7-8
CASSLTGVRGYEQYF
TGTGCCAGCAGCTTAACAGGGGTTCGGGGCTACGAGCAGTACTTC
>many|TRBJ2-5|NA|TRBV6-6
CASSYAGFANTGELYF
TGTGCCAGCAGTTACGCAGGGTTCGCGAACACCGGGGAGCTGTACTTC
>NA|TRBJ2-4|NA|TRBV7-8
CASSLDRWMAKNIQYF
TGTGCCAGCAGCTTAGATCGTTGGATGGCCAAAAACATTCAGTACTTC
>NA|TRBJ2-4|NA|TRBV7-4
CASSLVSRSGLPYNSPLHF
TGTGCCAGCAGCTTAGTTTCTCGGTCAGGGCTCCCCTATAATTCACCCCTCCACTTC
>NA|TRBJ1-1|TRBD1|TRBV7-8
CASSLEMDRGTEAFF
TGTGCCAGCAGCTTAGAGATGGACAGGGGCACTGAAGCTTTCTTT
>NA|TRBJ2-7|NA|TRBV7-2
CASSSYREGGYEQYF
TGTGCCAGCAGCTCATACAGGGAAGGAGGTTACGAGCAGTACTTC
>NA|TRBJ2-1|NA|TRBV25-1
CASSETGFTYNSPLHF
TGTGCCAGCAGTGAAACAGGGTTTACCTATAATTCACCCCTCCACTTC
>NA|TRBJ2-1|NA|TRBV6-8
CASRYDPSSYNEQFF
TGTGCCAGCAGGTACGACCCGAGCTCCTACAATGAGCAGTTCTTC
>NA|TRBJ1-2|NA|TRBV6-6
CASNPMNYGYTF
TGTGCCAGCAATCCCATGAACTATGGCTACACCTTC
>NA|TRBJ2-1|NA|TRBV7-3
CASSTTSSYNEQFF
TGTGCCAGCTCCACCACAAGCTCCTACAATGAGCAGTTCTTC
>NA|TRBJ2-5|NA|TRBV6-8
CASSFPAGKAQETQYF
TGTGCCAGCAGTTTCCCAGCAGGGAAGGCTCAAGAGACCCAGTACTTC
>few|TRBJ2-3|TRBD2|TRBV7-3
CASSLAREGVPSTDTQYF
TGTGCCAGCAGCTTAGCTCGGGAGGGCGTACCTAGCACAGATACGCAGTATTTT
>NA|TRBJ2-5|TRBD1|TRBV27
CASSLGDRPGINNEQYF
TGTGCCAGCAGTCTGGGGGACAGGCCGGGAATCAACAATGAGCAGTACTTC
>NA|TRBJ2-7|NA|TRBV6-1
CASSGGGTYEQYF
TGTGCCAGCAGCGGGGGAGGAACCTACGAGCAGTACTTC
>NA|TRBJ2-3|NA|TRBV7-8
CASSLDRGGDTQYF
TGTGCCAGCAGCTTAGACAGGGGAGGAGATACGCAGTATTTT
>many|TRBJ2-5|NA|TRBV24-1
CATSVGETQYF
TGTGCCACCAGTGTAGGGGAGACCCAGTACTTC
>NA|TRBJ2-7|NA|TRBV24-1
CATSGPDLSYEQYF
TGTGCCACCAGTGGTCCAGACCTCTCCTACGAGCAGTACTTC
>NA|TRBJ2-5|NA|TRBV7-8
CASSWAGRETQYF
TGTGCCAGCAGCTGGGCAGGGCGGGAGACCCAGTACTTC
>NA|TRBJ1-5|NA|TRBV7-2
CASSLRSGMGSNQPQHF
TGTGCCAGCAGCTTAAGGTCAGGCATGGGGAGCAATCAGCCCCAGCATTTT
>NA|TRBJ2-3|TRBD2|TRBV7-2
CASSLVGGLASTDTQYF
TGTGCCAGCAGCTTAGTAGGGGGACTAGCGTCCACAGATACGCAGTATTTT
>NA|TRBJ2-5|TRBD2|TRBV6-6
CASSLSGSWGETQYF
TGTGCCAGCAGTTTGAGCGGGAGTTGGGGAGAGACCCAGTACTTC
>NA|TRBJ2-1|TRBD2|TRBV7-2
CASSWRLASNHNEQFF
TGTGCCAGCAGCTGGCGACTAGCAAGTAATCACAATGAGCAGTTCTTC
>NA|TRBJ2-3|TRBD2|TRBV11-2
CASRHQGAGVGDTQYF
TGTGCCAGCAGACATCAGGGAGCGGGAGTGGGAGATACGCAGTATTTT